This TCR beta chain was identified in a study of OX40 agonist ivuxolimab in advanced cancers. About the research overall: Ivuxolimab, an agonist antibody against OX40 (CD134), was given to patients.

Details on this clone: Its antigen is currently unknown.

Sequencing was performed with immunoSEQ multiplex PCR; in TCRdb, only in-frame clones are kept and a portion is missing. This table has 70,000 to 95,000 clones, roughly 90% appearing once. The study, taken as a whole, reports: Antigen specificity remained undetermined for the expanded peripheral T cells.

From germline, CDR1 is MNHNS and CDR2 SASEGT. CDR3 length equals 15 residues. The junction had 4 bases not matched to a gene; V was cut back by 7 bases and J by 3 bases. Excluded were patients having autoimmune disease history or systemic immunosuppression. Samples of blood were obtained at baseline, on cycle 4 day 1, and on cycle 7 day 1. This chain links TRBV6-1 with TRBJ1-5; TRBD1 matches at 12 bases. Specimen: CD4+ or CD8+ T cells sorted from blood, collected in a trial of the OX40 agonist ivuxolimab. The sequence was obtained from an adult with an advanced solid tumor such as melanoma, head and neck, liver or kidney cancer. The CDR3, as DNA: TGTGCCAGCAAGGGACAGGGGGCCTCCAATCAGCCCCAGCATTTT. It translates to CASKGQGASNQPQHF.